This T cell receptor beta chain was captured in a study of Graves' ophthalmopathy and Graves' hyperthyroidism. Each donor who had ophthalmopathy showed moderate-to-severe activity, a CAS of ≥3, a NOSPECS of ≥4, and a duration under 3 months. Physicians reached a diagnosis by relying on clinical symptoms, serum thyroxine, TRAb, thyroid ultrasound and orbital computed tomography. A roughly 10 ml volume of fresh peripheral blood provided the PBMCs. TCR beta CDR3 amplification used RNA transcripts. The authors performed first-round RT-PCR with HTBI primers and then a second-round multiplex PCR. TCRdb redid the calling of the multiplex PCR reads with MiXCR, one entry per CDR3 protein. The sample holds almost 750,000 distinct CDR3 sequences, around 40% seen once. Material: peripheral blood. The sequence was obtained from an adult man with Graves' ophthalmopathy.

The CDR3 DNA sequence: TGTGCCAGCAGCTTAACAATGCGGGGGGAGCAGTTCTTC. This sequence encodes CASSLTMRGEQFF. The chain uses TRBV7-9 and TRBJ2-7; 7 nucleotides match TRBD2. The DNA end is a closer match to TRBJ2-1, so the J assignment may be wrong. The CDR3 spans 13 residues. CDR1 is SEHNR, CDR2 FQNEAQ, per germline (reference sequence).